The rows below give T cell receptor beta chains drawn from one sample of a study of blood T cell repertoires in COVID-19. Clones were sequenced by immunoSEQ multiplex PCR, and TCRdb holds only the in-frame ones, with some missing. The sample has 88,000 or so clones; 75% to 90% are singletons. The sample was PBMCs or T cells enriched from blood (not recorded which). All receptors derive from a woman aged 45-65 years with acute COVID-19. CDR3s include the opening cysteine and the closing phenylalanine or tryptophan. The D gene is left open where the match is weak. Clone size, where shown, is once, few, many, or a class for clones that have expanded.

clone_size j_call d_call v_call cdr3_aa cdr3_nt
NA TRBJ2-1 TRBD2 TRBV7-2 CASSSTSEYYNEQFF TGTGCCAGCAGCTCGACTAGCGAGTACTACAATGAGCAGTTCTTC
NA TRBJ1-1 TRBD1 TRBV11-3 CASSSDLIQGAGTEAFF TGTGCCAGCAGCTCCGACCTAATACAGGGGGCGGGCACTGAAGCTTTCTTT
NA TRBJ1-3 TRBD1 TRBV19 CASSIGPQGTGNTIYF TGTGCCAGTAGTATAGGCCCACAGGGGACTGGAAACACCATATATTTT
NA TRBJ2-7 NA TRBV21-1 CASSKAEQWSHYEQYF TGTGCCAGCAGCAAAGCGGAACAGTGGTCCCACTACGAGCAGTACTTC
NA TRBJ2-2 NA TRBV7-8 CASSSRYGQTTGELFF TGTGCCAGCAGCTCCCGGTATGGGCAGACGACCGGGGAGCTGTTTTTT
NA TRBJ2-1 TRBD2 TRBV5-1 CATQPELAGAPNEQFF TGCGCCACCCAGCCTGAACTAGCGGGAGCCCCCAATGAGCAGTTCTTC
once TRBJ1-5 NA TRBV24-1 CATSDSDLYQPQHF TGTGCCACCAGTGATTCTGACTTGTATCAGCCCCAGCATTTT
NA TRBJ2-5 TRBD2 TRBV10-3 CAISESSSGRAEETQYF TGTGCCATCAGTGAGTCGTCTAGCGGGAGGGCTGAAGAGACCCAGTACTTC
NA TRBJ1-1 NA TRBV7-8 CASSRGRAEDTEAFF TGTGCCAGCAGCCGCGGGCGGGCGGAGGACACTGAAGCTTTCTTT
NA TRBJ1-2 TRBD1 TRBV10-3 CATLADRGYGYTF TGTGCCACCCTAGCCGACAGGGGCTATGGCTACACCTTC
NA TRBJ2-2 NA TRBV28 CASSSSSLSGRPGELFF TGTGCCAGCAGCTCTAGCTCCCTTTCGGGCCGTCCCGGGGAGCTGTTTTTT
NA TRBJ1-5 NA TRBV28 CASTPGGGNQPQHF TGTGCCAGCACCCCGGGGGGGGGCAATCAGCCCCAGCATTTT
NA TRBJ1-2 NA TRBV6-6 CASSSDKYGYTF TGTGCCAGCAGTTCCGACAAGTATGGCTACACCTTC
NA TRBJ2-3 NA TRBV5-4 CASSLGGISSTDTQYF TGTGCCAGCAGCTTGGGCGGGATTTCTAGCACAGATACGCAGTATTTT
once TRBJ2-1 TRBD2 TRBV7-2 CASSLASGINEQFF TGTGCCAGCAGCTTAGCTAGCGGGATCAATGAGCAGTTCTTC
NA TRBJ2-7 TRBD1 TRBV5-4 CASSLDLGTVPSYEQYF TGTGCCAGCAGCTTGGACTTGGGGACAGTTCCTTCCTACGAGCAGTACTTC
NA TRBJ1-6 NA TRBV6-1 CASSEAGAESPLHF TGTGCCAGCAGTGAAGCGGGCGCCGAATCACCCCTCCACTTT
NA TRBJ1-1 NA TRBV19 CASSAGDTEAFF TGTGCCAGTAGTGCAGGGGACACTGAAGCTTTCTTT
NA TRBJ2-1 TRBD2 TRBV10-3 CAISESAGAYNEQFF TGTGCCATCAGTGAGTCGGCGGGAGCGTACAATGAGCAGTTCTTC
NA TRBJ2-3 TRBD1 TRBV27 CASRGDRGFGDTQYF TGTGCCAGCAGGGGGGACAGGGGGTTCGGAGATACGCAGTATTTT
NA TRBJ2-1 NA TRBV19 CASSARWAGEQFF TGTGCCAGTAGTGCCAGGTGGGCAGGTGAGCAGTTCTTC
NA TRBJ2-1 TRBD1 TRBV7-3 CASSIGQGSYEQFF TGTGCCAGCAGCATAGGACAGGGGTCTTATGAGCAGTTCTTC
once TRBJ2-7 NA TRBV6-2/TRBV6-3 CASSLPGLAYEQYF TGTGCCAGCAGTCTACCGGGACTCGCCTACGAGCAGTACTTC
NA TRBJ2-1 TRBD2 TRBV29-1 CSVRPGGTSSFFNEQFF TGCAGCGTTCGCCCTGGGGGGACTAGCTCTTTTTTCAATGAGCAGTTCTTC
NA TRBJ1-2 TRBD1 TRBV5-1 CASSLDPGQGNYGYTF TGCGCCAGCAGCTTGGACCCCGGACAGGGAAACTATGGCTACACCTTC
NA TRBJ1-3 NA TRBV7-2 CASSLGNSRSGNTIYF TGTGCCAGCAGCTTAGGTAACAGTCGCTCTGGAAACACCATATATTTT
NA TRBJ1-4 TRBD1 TRBV3-1/TRBV3-2 CASSQRGPTNEKLFF TGTGCCAGCAGCCAAAGGGGGCCGACTAATGAAAAACTGTTTTTT
few TRBJ2-2 NA TRBV11-2 CASSLIRGNTGELFF TGTGCCAGCAGCTTAATACGAGGGAACACCGGGGAGCTGTTTTTT
few TRBJ1-2 NA TRBV6-5 CASSYASKVYGYTF TGTGCCAGCAGTTACGCATCTAAAGTCTATGGCTACACCTTC
once TRBJ1-4 NA TRBV29-1 CSVGAFNEKLFF TGCAGCGTTGGGGCCTTCAATGAAAAACTGTTTTTT
NA TRBJ2-1 NA TRBV9 CASSVGSNSLNEQFF TGTGCCAGCAGCGTGGGCAGCAACTCACTCAATGAGCAGTTCTTC
NA TRBJ1-1 TRBD1 TRBV30 CAWSPGTGNTEAFF TGTGCCTGGAGTCCCGGGACAGGTAACACTGAAGCTTTCTTT